The 17 T cell receptor beta chains given below trace back to one sample, sequenced in a study of Ad26.COV2.S vaccination and SARS-CoV-2 variants. Sequencing was performed with immunoSEQ multiplex PCR; in TCRdb, only in-frame clones are kept and a portion is missing. The sample contains 450,000 to 550,000 clones, 80% to 90% of which appear only once. Treatment indicated: some 20 received Ad26.COV2.S at low or high dose, single or two shots; 5 received placebo; per-sample allocation not given. The study sampled participants on day 63 after the first vaccine or placebo injection. Sequenced here: peripheral blood, sampled in a trial of Ad26.COV2.S vaccine versus placebo. Receptors were obtained from a person aged 18 to 65 who received the Ad26.COV2.S COVID-19 vaccine or a placebo.

The chain is built from TRBV19 and TRBJ1-1; perhaps TRBD1 as D (5 bases). V shed 5 bases and J shed 10 bases, with 20 bases lying between them. Per the germline V gene, CDR1 is LNHDA and CDR2 is SQIVND (reference sequence). The CDR3 is 14 amino acids. CDR3 sequence (DNA): TGTGCCAGTAGTCTTTTCATCGGGGCGCCAGGAGCTTTCTTT. Translating gives CASSLFIGAPGAFF.

This chain connects TRBV5-1 to TRBJ2-7; weak D call: TRBD1 (6 bases). The CDR3 is made up of 15 amino acids. Germline CDR1 is SGHRS and CDR2 is YFSETQ. Trimming shortened V by 0 bases and J by 0 bases, and 10 bases separated the two germline ends. Here the CDR3 reads CASSLDGQYSYEQYF. The CDR3, as DNA: TGCGCCAGCAGCTTGGACGGACAGTACTCCTACGAGCAGTACTTC.

CDR3 sequence: CASSPGSHGELFF. CDR3 coding DNA: TGTGCCAGCTCACCCGGTTCCCACGGGGAGCTGTTTTTT. The chain uses TRBV18 and TRBJ2-2; D is ambiguous. CDR3 size: 13 residues. Germline loops: CDR1 KGHSH, CDR2 LQKENI. The V end was cut by 3 bases, the J end by 7 bases, with 9 bases between.

The rearrangement joins TRBV18 to TRBJ2-6; 7 bases align to TRBD1. This CDR3 spans 17 amino acids. V was clipped by 5 bases and J by 2 bases; unmatched bases: 9. CDR1 and CDR2 from the germline V gene are KGHSH and LQKENI. The CDR3 DNA is TGTGCCAGCTCAGGGACAGCGAAAGGTACTGGGGCCAACGTCCTGACTTTC. Encoded protein: CASSGTAKGTGANVLTF.

Details on this clone: This specimen includes other DNA sequences encoding the same CDR3. The chain carries TRBV5-1 and TRBJ2-3; D remains unclear. The V end lost 0 bases, the J end lost 6 bases, and 2 bases lay between the germline ends. The germline V gene encodes CDR1 SGHRS and CDR2 YFSETQ. The CDR3 contains 11 residues. Here the CDR3 DNA reads TGCGCCAGCAGCTTGGGCGATACGCAGTATTTT. Translation: CASSLGDTQYF.

This chain's CDR3 is CASSLDRGFHEQYF. The CDR3, as DNA: TGTGCCAGCAGCTTGGACAGGGGTTTTCACGAGCAGTACTTC. The chain is built from TRBV5-4 and TRBJ2-7; 7 positions match TRBD1. In germline, CDR1 is SGHNT, CDR2 YYREEE (reference sequence). The CDR3 runs to 14 residues. Trimming removed 0 bases from V and 5 bases from J; junction bases left unmatched: 5. The full variable domain, completed using reference TRBV5-4 and TRBJ2-7, is ETGVTQSPTHLIKTRGQQVTLRCSSQSGHNTVSWYQQALGQGPQFIFQYYREEENGRGNFPPRFSGLQFPNYSSELNVNALELDDSALYLCASSLDRGFHEQYFGPGTRLTVT.

The rearrangement joins TRBV5-4 to TRBJ2-1, with 11 bases lining up with TRBD2. With 4 bases clipped from V and 5 bases from J, the junction kept 8 bases outside the gene matches. Germline values: CDR1 SGHNT, CDR2 YYREEE (reference sequence). The CDR3 spans 16 residues. The CDR3 nucleotides are TGTGCCAGCAGCGATCCGACTAGCGGGGTTAACAATGAGCAGTTCTTC. This encodes CASSDPTSGVNNEQFF.

J is TRBJ1-4 and V is TRBV18, with TRBD1 matching over 7 bases. Per the germline V gene, CDR1 is KGHSH and CDR2 is LQKENI. This CDR3 region has 17 residues. Trimming cost V 3 bases and J 7 bases; bases outside gene matches: 14. CDR3 sequence: CASSPSSDRTVGEKLFF. The CDR3, as DNA: TGTGCCAGCTCACCCTCATCGGACAGGACAGTAGGTGAAAAACTGTTTTTT. Full variable domain (remainder filled in from reference TRBV18 and TRBJ1-4): NAGVMQNPRHLVRRRGQEARLRCSPMKGHSHVYWYRQLPEEGLKFMVYLQKENIIDESGMPKERFSAEFPKEGPSILRIQQVVRGDSAAYFCASSPSSDRTVGEKLFFGSGTQLSVL.

The chain combines TRBV10-3 with TRBJ1-1; D not resolved. V was trimmed by 0 bases and J by 2 bases, leaving 7 bases between them. The CDR3 runs 14 residues. CDR1 is ENHRY, CDR2 SYGVKD, per germline. The CDR3, as DNA: TGTGCCATCAGTGAGTCGACGGGAAACACTGAAGCTTTCTTT. Translated: CAISESTGNTEAFF.

This chain connects TRBV9 to TRBJ1-2; D possibly corresponds to TRBD1 (6 bases). Germline V CDR1 and CDR2: SGDLS, YYNGEE. V was cut by 6 bases and J by 4 bases, with 7 bases left in between. CDR3 size: 11 residues. In nucleotides, the CDR3 is TGTGCCAGCACAGGGGCCTATGGCTACACCTTC. As protein: CASTGAYGYTF.

The rearrangement uses TRBV28 and TRBJ2-1, with 8 bases identical to TRBD2. This CDR3 is 19 amino acids long. Looked up from germline, CDR1 is MDHEN and CDR2 is SYDVKM. With V trimmed by 4 bases and J by 2 bases, 16 bases remained unmatched. The chain's CDR3 is CASSSTLVVSGDPYNEQFF. The CDR3 bases are TGTGCCAGCAGTTCCACCTTGGTGGTTAGCGGGGACCCCTACAATGAGCAGTTCTTC.

This chain connects TRBV9 to TRBJ1-3, with a possible D match to TRBD1 (5 bases). V was cut by 3 bases and J by 0 bases, with 7 bases left in between. CDR3 length: 14 residues. Germline V gene sequence: CDR1 SGDLS, CDR2 YYNGEE. As DNA, the CDR3 is TGTGCCAGCAGCGCTGGGGGCTCTGGAAACACCATATATTTT. It specifies CASSAGGSGNTIYF.

This sequence joins TRBV18 and TRBJ2-5; D uncertain. CDR3 length: 13 residues. Germline V gene lookup returns CDR1 KGHSH and CDR2 LQKENI. Trimming removed 5 bases at V and 0 bases at J, with 7 bases between. CDR3 bases: TGTGCCAGCTCAATGTTGGACCAAGAGACCCAGTACTTC. Its translation is CASSMLDQETQYF.

Ten or more counts support this clone. This chain links TRBV7-9 with TRBJ1-1, with D perhaps matching TRBD1 (6 bases). With 10 bases removed from V and 4 bases from J, the gap between germline ends came to 13 bases. This CDR3 has 12 residues. Germline V gene data show CDR1 as SEHNR and CDR2 as FQNEAQ (reference sequence). CDR3 coding DNA: TGTGCCACTCGCAGAGGGGGCACTGAAGCTTTCTTT. As protein: CATRRGGTEAFF.

This clone was seen just once. V is TRBV5-8 and J is TRBJ1-2; TRBD1 aligns across 9 bases. Germline trimming cut 5 bases from V and 3 bases from J; bases unmatched to any gene: 8. Germline V gene data show CDR1 as SGHTS and CDR2 as YDEGEE. CDR3 size: 15 residues. The CDR3 DNA follows: TGTGCCAGCAGGCGAACAGGGGGCAGCGACTATGGCTACACCTTC. Its translation: CASRRTGGSDYGYTF.

This clone was recorded a few times. The V gene is TRBV9, the J gene TRBJ2-1; no clear D gene. Trimming took off 4 bases at V and 8 bases at J, with 13 bases between the two ends. This CDR3 spans 13 amino acids. Looked up from germline, CDR1 is SGDLS and CDR2 is YYNGEE. The CDR3 sequence is CASSPPRLDEQFF. The CDR3 DNA reads as TGTGCCAGCAGCCCCCCCCGTTTAGATGAGCAGTTCTTC. The full variable domain, its missing parts supplied by reference TRBV9 and TRBJ2-1, is DSGVTQTPKHLITATGQRVTLRCSPRSGDLSVYWYQQSLDQGLQFLIQYYNGEERAKGNILERFSAQQFPDLHSELNLSSLELGDSALYFCASSPPRLDEQFFGPGTRLTVL.

This chain joins TRBV11-2 and TRBJ2-2; 9 bases agree with TRBD2. The V gene end was trimmed by 5 bases and the J gene end by 4 bases; junction bases not matched to a gene: 8. Germline V gene sequence: CDR1 SGHAT, CDR2 FQNNGV. CDR3 length equals 16 residues. The CDR3 is CASSPLAGDGTGELFF. CDR3 DNA sequence: TGTGCCAGCAGCCCTTTAGCGGGAGATGGCACCGGGGAGCTGTTTTTT.